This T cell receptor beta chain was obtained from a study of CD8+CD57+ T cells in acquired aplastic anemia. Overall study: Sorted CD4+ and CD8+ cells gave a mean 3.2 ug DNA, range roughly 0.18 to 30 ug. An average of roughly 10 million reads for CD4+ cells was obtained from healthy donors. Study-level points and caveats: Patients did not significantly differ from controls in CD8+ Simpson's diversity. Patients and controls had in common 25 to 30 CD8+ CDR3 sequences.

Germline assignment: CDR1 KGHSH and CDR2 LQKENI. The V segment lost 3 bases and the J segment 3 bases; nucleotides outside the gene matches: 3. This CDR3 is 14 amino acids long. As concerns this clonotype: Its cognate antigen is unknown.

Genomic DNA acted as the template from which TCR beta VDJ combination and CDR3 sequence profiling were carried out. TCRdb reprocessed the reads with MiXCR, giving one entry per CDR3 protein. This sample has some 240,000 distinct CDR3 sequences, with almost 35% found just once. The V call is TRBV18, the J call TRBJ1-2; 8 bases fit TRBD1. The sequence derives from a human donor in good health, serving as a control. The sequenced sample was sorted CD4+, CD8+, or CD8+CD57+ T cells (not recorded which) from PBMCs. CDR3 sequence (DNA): TGTGCCAGCTCACCGGGACAGGAAGACTATGGCTACACCTTC. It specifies CASSPGQEDYGYTF.